The 15 T cell receptor beta chains reported below all come from one sample, sequenced in a study of radiation and T cells in renal cell carcinoma. Treatment noted: treatment-naive control, cytoreductive nephrectomy. Sequencing was performed with immunoSEQ multiplex PCR; in TCRdb, only in-frame clones are kept and a portion is missing. Altogether tens of thousands of clones are present, roughly 50% being singletons, with the ten largest covering about 20%. The material sequenced was tumor tissue, taken from a patient whose treatment was nephrectomy without radiotherapy. The receptors were gathered from a middle-aged man with renal cell carcinoma.

The chain is built from TRBV9 and TRBJ1-2; tentative D call: TRBD1 (5 bases). Trimming pared 4 bases from V and 2 bases from J, leaving 9 bases between. Germline V gene sequence: CDR1 SGDLS, CDR2 YYNGEE. CDR3 length: 13 amino acids. The CDR3 reads CASSTQENYGYTF. The CDR3 bases are TGTGCCAGCAGCACACAGGAGAACTATGGCTACACCTTC.

This clone was seen only a few times. The chain couples TRBV27 to TRBJ2-2; 7 bases line up with TRBD1. The ends lost 4 bases at V and 1 base at J; junction bases unmatched: 3. CDR1 is MNHEY and CDR2 is SMNVEV in the germline V gene (reference sequence). The CDR3 is 15 residues long. CDR3 protein: CASSSHRGNTGELFF. CDR3 bases: TGTGCCAGCAGTTCCCACAGGGGGAACACCGGGGAGCTGTTTTTT.

The gene calls are TRBV5-5 and TRBJ1-4, with D unclear. This CDR3 region has 13 residues. V dropped 6 bases and J dropped 8 bases, with 14 bases sitting between them. CDR1 is SGHKS, CDR2 YYEKEE, per germline (reference sequence). CDR3 protein: CASNRGREEKLFF. CDR3 nucleotide sequence: TGTGCCAGCAACCGCGGACGGGAGGAAAAACTGTTTTTT.

The V and J genes are TRBV18 and TRBJ2-7; no definite D call. Trimming removed 4 bases at V and 3 bases at J, with 7 bases between. The CDR3 sequence is 12 residues long. Germline CDR1 and CDR2: KGHSH and LQKENI. DNA for the CDR3: TGTGCCAGCTCACTGGACGGCTACGAGCAGTACTTC. Its protein is CASSLDGYEQYF.

This clone was seen once. This chain uses TRBV4-3 with TRBJ1-3; D is ambiguous. Germline assignment: CDR1 LGHNA and CDR2 YSLEER. The CDR3 totals 15 residues. V lost 1 base, J lost 4 bases, and 11 bases lay in between. CDR3 in DNA: TGCGCCAGCAGCCAAGGGTCTGGGGAGGGAAACACCATATATTTT. This encodes CASSQGSGEGNTIYF.

This clone has more than one count but fewer than ten. The chain combines TRBV29-1 with TRBJ1-5; D might be TRBD1 (5 bases). Trimming removed 7 bases from V and 4 bases from J, with 8 bases in between. CDR3 length equals 11 residues. Germline values: CDR1 SQVTM, CDR2 ANQGSEA. The CDR3 reads CSGEGNQPQHF. CDR3 bases: TGCAGCGGGGAGGGGAATCAGCCCCAGCATTTT.

This clone has only a few counts. This chain joins TRBV6-4 and TRBJ2-2, with D unclear. Trimming took 0 bases from V and 2 from J, leaving 7 bases between them. The germline gives CDR1 MRHNA, CDR2 SNTAGT. The CDR3 length is 15 residues. This CDR3 reads CASSDSTKNTGELFF. DNA for the CDR3: TGTGCCAGCAGTGACTCGACAAAAAACACCGGGGAGCTGTTTTTT.

This clone was counted only a few times. The junction departs from the called germline gene at one end, perhaps through a read error. The chain recombines TRBV11-2 with TRBJ1-3; D is unclear. The CDR3 consists of 11 residues. Germline CDR1 and CDR2: SGHAT and FQNNGV. The CDR3 sequence: CASSLGGISHF. The CDR3 DNA reads TGTGCCAGCAGCTTAGGAGGTATATCCCATTTT. Variable domain in full (rest from reference TRBV11-2 and TRBJ1-3): EAGVAQSPRYKIIEKRQSVAFWCNPISGHATLYWYQQILGQGPKLLIQFQNNGVVDDSQLPKDRFSAERLKGVDSTLKIQPAKLEDSAVYLCASSLGGISHFGEGSWLTVV.

Worth noting for this clone: The same CDR3 also results from other DNA sequences found in this sample. The CDR3 reads CASSLEGGAYNEQFF. The CDR3 DNA sequence: TGCGCCAGCAGCTTGGAGGGCGGGGCCTACAATGAGCAGTTCTTC. The J gene is TRBJ2-1, the V gene TRBV5-1; TRBD2 might be the D (6 bases). V shed 0 bases and J shed 2 bases, with 9 bases lying between them. The V gene's germline CDR1 is SGHRS and CDR2 YFSETQ. The CDR3 runs to 15 residues.

This chain uses TRBV4-1 with TRBJ1-1, with a weak D call TRBD1 (5 bases). The germline CDR1 and CDR2 sequences are MGHRA and YSYEKL. Between the trimmed V and J ends, which lost 3 bases and 5 bases, there was a span of 16 bases. The CDR3 covers 15 residues. CDR3 residues: CASSHLGRRETEAFF. DNA of the CDR3: TGCGCCAGCAGCCACCTGGGACGTCGAGAGACTGAAGCTTTCTTT.

The sample holds a few counts of this clone. This sequence joins TRBV2 and TRBJ1-5; D gene uncertain. V was clipped by 6 bases and J by 3 bases, with 12 bases between them. The CDR3 extends over 14 amino acids. The germline gives CDR1 SNHLY, CDR2 FYNNEI. Written as DNA, the CDR3 is TGTGCCAGCAGCCCCGTAGGCTTCAATCAGCCCCAGCATTTT. It translates to CASSPVGFNQPQHF.

As to this clone: Additional DNA sequences in this sample encode the identical CDR3. The chain joins TRBV6-5 to TRBJ1-1; 7 nucleotides line up with TRBD1. The CDR3 has 13 amino acids. Per germline, CDR1 MNHEY and CDR2 SVGAGI. With 6 bases clipped from V and 4 bases from J, the junction kept 5 bases outside the gene matches. CDR3 DNA sequence: TGTGCCAGCAGCCTGGGGACAGCCACTGAAGCTTTCTTT. This gives the protein CASSLGTATEAFF.

This chain joins TRBV4-2 and TRBJ1-1; a weak D match, TRBD1 (5 bases). The CDR3 is made up of 12 amino acids. The germline V gene has CDR1 LGHNA and CDR2 YNFKEQ. V was clipped by 0 bases and J by 9 bases, with 8 bases between them. The CDR3 loop is CASSQDNRKAFF. DNA for the CDR3: TGTGCCAGCAGCCAAGATAACAGGAAAGCTTTCTTT.

The rearrangement uses TRBV25-1 and TRBJ1-1; unclear D gene. The V gene's germline CDR1 is MGHDK and CDR2 SYGVNS. Trimming removed 0 bases at V and 1 base at J, with 3 bases between. The CDR3 has 13 residues. CDR3 DNA: TGTGCCAGCAGTGAATATAAGAACACTGAAGCTTTCTTT. Its translation: CASSEYKNTEAFF.

This chain connects TRBV2 to TRBJ2-5; the match to TRBD2 covers 9 bases. Trimming cost V 2 bases and J 12 bases; bases outside gene matches: 1. The CDR3 is 11 residues long. Germline values: CDR1 SNHLY, CDR2 FYNNEI. The CDR3 DNA reads TGTGCCAGCAGTGAACGACTAGCGGAGTACTTC. It specifies CASSERLAEYF.